What follows is one T cell receptor beta chain and its context. At least ten counts were recorded for this clonotype. It lacks a known antigen. Per-nucleotide qualities are absent, and no much larger clonotype sits a single base away. For this chain, trimming is 4 bases at the V end and 2 bases at the J end, and the number of junction bases without a gene match is 4. From the cysteine up to the phenylalanine, the CDR3 has a length of 14 residues. Just CDR3 DNA is preserved here, 42 bases in frame from base 1. TCR beta CDR3 regions were amplified from RNA transcripts. The first round of RT-PCR for the TCR CDR3 was performed with the HTBI primer set and the Qiagen OneStep RT-PCR kit. The libraries were constructed in a second round of multiplex PCR and then size-selected and purified. Libraries were sequenced paired-end with 100 bp reads on an Illumina HiSeq2000. On the study's bioinformatics: SOAPnuke was used to process the raw data, with reads discarded if the reads contained adapters or uncalled bases, had a mean Phred below 15, or lacked an exact constant-primer or identifier match. High-quality paired reads were merged using COPE v1.2.5, and each unique nucleotide sequence was defined as a clonotype. Clonotypes were aligned to IMGT TRBV, TRBD and TRBJ reference segments using MiTCR v1.1. The analysis included only V-J combinations with a frequency above 0.0001, which together covered more than 99% of the repertoires. The TCS score was defined as F50 (clonal expansion) divided by E x V (chaos), with BLOSUM62-based TCRdist calculated between CDR3 peptides within each V-J. Welch's t-statistics and random forest reduced 500 to 550 V-J features to 10 to 15, which were used in a naive Bayes classifier (R e1071). The public sequencing data were trimmed at Q25 with fastp and processed into clonotypes with MiXCR by TCRdb, which kept only in-frame beta chains. Each CDR3 protein gets just one entry, which takes the most common genes and DNA from the rows behind it. The V and J calls shown here were made by TCRdb, not taken from the authors' results. This sample gives roughly 500,000 distinct CDR3 sequences in total; roughly a quarter of them show up just once. Of the sample, around 11% falls within the top ten clones.

This record comes from a study of T cells in Graves' hyperthyroidism and ophthalmopathy (dated by TCRdb to about 2019). The study in broad terms: Peripheral blood samples were taken at initial diagnosis, before any treatment was given. To identify TCR V-J signatures that set the groups apart, the researchers used a discovery cohort of approximately 98 patients, made up of under 45 with Graves' ophthalmopathy and 57 with stable Graves' hyperthyroidism. Prospective prediction of ophthalmopathy was tested in an independent validation cohort of approximately 18 hyperthyroidism patients and 17 patients who later progressed to ophthalmopathy. The roughly 91 discovery patients were randomly divided into training and test sets at a 7:3 ratio. The study also compared thyroid tissue and blood T-cell repertoires from over 5 Graves' hyperthyroidism patients. After blood sampling, hyperthyroidism patients were treated with methimazole at a starting dose of 30 mg daily, and ophthalmopathy patients were treated with high-dose intravenous methylprednisolone. The paper describes TCR Vbeta CDR3 sequencing of 135 peripheral blood samples, made up of some 40 ophthalmopathy patients, over 70 hyperthyroidism patients and roughly 17 progressor patients.

Moderately to severely active disease, a Clinical Activity Score of at least 3, a NOSPECS grade of at least 4, and a duration under 3 months were present in ophthalmopathy patients. Patients with uncontrolled infections, other autoimmune diseases, pregnancy or lactation were excluded. Diagnoses were established on the basis of clinical symptoms, serum thyroxine and TRAb, thyroid ultrasound, and orbital computed tomography. Ficoll-Paque density gradient centrifugation was used to isolate PBMCs from around 10 ml of fresh peripheral blood. Total RNA was extracted using Trizol reagent, and RNA quality was assessed on an Agilent 2100 Bioanalyzer. On the study overall, not on this receptor specifically: Most expanded thyroid clonotypes (frequency above 0.001) were also detected in blood, suggesting blood repertoires may reflect thyroid immune responses. No statistical method was used to set the sample size in advance, and investigators knew the group allocation. A 13 V-J signature model separated ophthalmopathy from stable hyperthyroidism, with 87.88% sensitivity and 81.08% specificity in cross-validation and 80%/75% in testing. In validation, the model predicted progression to ophthalmopathy a median of roughly 6.2 months before onset, with about 71% sensitivity and roughly 73% specificity.

The sample taken for sequencing was blood. This sequence originates from a woman aged 25 to 39 with Graves' ophthalmopathy. This chain is built from TRBV12-3 or TRBV12-4 and TRBJ2-7; 8 bases in between match TRBD1. The bases read TGTGCCAGCAGTTCGACAGGGGCCCCCTACGAGCAGTACTTC. Its amino acids are CASSSTGAPYEQYF.